This TCR beta chain emerged from a study of metastatic and nonmetastatic thyroid tumors. Overall study: Repertoire data that came from the blood and tumor or nodule tissue of malignant and benign thyroid patients were compared.

TCRdb re-analyzed the PCR reads using MiXCR. The sample contains approximately 25,000 clones, roughly 24% of which appear only once. At least ten counts were recorded for this clone. Patients had received no treatment of any kind before thyroid surgery. Germline CDR1 is MNHEY and CDR2 is SVGEGT. The CDR3 runs to 13 residues. The germline V and J ends were trimmed by 6 bases and 6 bases, with 12 bases remaining between them. Sequenced sample: blood. The chain combines TRBV6-2 or TRBV6-3 with TRBJ1-5; D ambiguous. The receptor comes from a male donor with papillary thyroid cancer or a benign thyroid nodule (not recorded which). Some clones in this sample may be carry-over from other donors' samples. The CDR3 sequence is CASSGRRVQPQHF. Here the CDR3 DNA reads TGTGCCAGCAGCGGGAGGAGGGTTCAGCCCCAGCATTTT.